This entry lists 29 T cell receptor beta chains sequenced from one sample in a study of T cell repertoires in cytomegalovirus infection. TCRdb ran MiXCR on the reads and lists one entry per CDR3 protein. Of around 710,000 distinct CDR3 sequences listed, under 35% were seen once; the top ten hold under 15%. No antigen has been assigned to these receptors. Sample: cultured CD8+ T cells from PBMCs, taken from culture after CMV antigen stimulation. The receptors originated from a human donor in good health (CMV status not recorded). Some clones in this sample may be carry-over from other donors' samples.

The gene calls are TRBV12-3 or TRBV12-4 and TRBJ2-1; possible D gene TRBD2, 5 bases. V lost 4 bases, J lost 4 bases, and 14 bases lay in between. The CDR3 totals 15 residues. The CDR3 DNA sequence: TGTGCCAGCAGTTCGCCCCCCCGGGGATACAATGAGCAGTTCTTC. Residues: CASSSPPRGYNEQFF.

The chain carries TRBV27 and TRBJ1-5, with TRBD1 identical over 10 bases. The V segment lost 5 bases and the J segment 2 bases; nucleotides outside the gene matches: 9. The CDR3 loop spans 17 amino acids. Germline CDR1 is MNHEY and CDR2 is SMNVEV (reference sequence). As DNA, the CDR3 is TGTGCCAGCAGTCCCCGTCCCGGGACAGGGGGCAATCAGCCCCAGCATTTT. Its translation: CASSPRPGTGGNQPQHF.

This clonotype has a handful of counts. The chain uses TRBV2 and TRBJ2-1, with TRBD2 matching 14 bases. This CDR3 has 16 amino acids. Germline CDR1 reads SNHLY; CDR2 reads FYNNEI. V shed 6 bases and J 1 base; nucleotides not matched to a gene: 2. CDR3 protein: CASRGLAGASYNEQFF. The CDR3 DNA follows: TGTGCCAGCAGGGGACTAGCGGGGGCTTCCTACAATGAGCAGTTCTTC.

This clonotype appeared a few times. The chain is built from TRBV19 and TRBJ2-7; no clear D. Trimming shortened V by 1 base and J by 2 bases, and 12 bases separated the two germline ends. This CDR3 comprises 15 residues. Per germline, CDR1 LNHDA and CDR2 SQIVND (reference sequence). The CDR3 nucleotides are TGTGCCAGTAGTATAGGTAAACTGCCTGCCTACGAGCAGTACTTC. As protein: CASSIGKLPAYEQYF.

As concerns this clonotype: The germline gene is not matched at one end of the junction; a read error may be the cause. The J gene is TRBJ2-3, the V gene TRBV7-2; no firm D call. Germline CDR1 SGHTA, CDR2 FQGNSA. This CDR3 has 14 amino acids. Here the CDR3 reads CASGFLHSTDTQYF. The CDR3 nucleotides read TGTGCCAGCGGCTTTTTACATAGCACAGATACGCAGTATTTT.

V is TRBV9 and J is TRBJ1-6; weak D call: TRBD1 (5 bases). CDR1 and CDR2 from the germline V gene are SGDLS and YYNGEE. The CDR3 sequence is 14 residues long. V lost 6 bases and J 7 bases, leaving 14 bases between the germline ends. In nucleotides, the CDR3 is TGTGCCAGCACGAGCGGGACGGTGAATTCACCCCTCCACTTT. It encodes CASTSGTVNSPLHF.

Notes on this clonotype: The junction does not match germline at one end; this may be a read error. The rearrangement joins TRBV19 to TRBJ2-3, with TRBD2 matching over 7 bases. Germline V gene lookup returns CDR1 LNHDA and CDR2 SQIVND (reference sequence). The CDR3 spans 17 residues. In DNA, the CDR3 is TGTGCGAGTACCCCGAGCGGGGTGAGGCACCGCACAGATACGCAGTATTTT. Residues: CASTPSGVRHRTDTQYF.

The rearrangement links TRBV29-1 to TRBJ1-2, with D possibly TRBD1 on 6 matching bases. Between the trimmed V and J ends, which lost 5 bases and 8 bases, there was a span of 18 bases. Looked up from germline, CDR1 is SQVTM and CDR2 is ANQGSEA. This CDR3 contains 13 residues. The CDR3 coding sequence is TGCAGCGTTCCCGGCGGGGGGGCGCAGGGCTACACCTTC. Amino acids: CSVPGGGAQGYTF.

The gene calls are TRBV5-5 and TRBJ2-3; TRBD2 matches at 9 bases. This CDR3 spans 15 amino acids. Germline lookup yields CDR1 SGHKS and CDR2 YYEKEE (reference sequence). The ends lost 4 bases at V and 5 bases at J; junction bases unmatched: 8. CDR3 nucleotide sequence: TGTGCCAGCAGCCAAGGACTAGCGAAGAGAGATACGCAGTATTTT. It yields the protein CASSQGLAKRDTQYF.

This clonotype was counted a few times. The genes are TRBV12-3 or TRBV12-4 and TRBJ2-3; TRBD2 matches at 11 bases. With 10 bases clipped from V and 2 bases from J, the junction kept 5 bases outside the gene matches. CDR3 length: 14 amino acids. CDR3 protein: CANRLAGHTDTQYF. CDR3 in DNA: TGTGCCAACCGACTAGCGGGGCACACAGATACGCAGTATTTT.

This chain links TRBV3-1 with TRBJ2-1; 8 positions agree with TRBD2. The CDR3 sequence is 15 residues long. CDR1 and CDR2 from the germline V gene are LGHDT and YNNKEL (reference sequence). J gave up 2 bases and V 3 bases, and 3 bases lay outside the gene matches. The CDR3 nucleotides are TGTGCCAGCAGCCACGGGACTAGGGCCTACAATGAGCAGTTCTTC. Encoded protein: CASSHGTRAYNEQFF.

V is TRBV27 and J is TRBJ2-1, with 7 bases fitting TRBD1. Germline values: CDR1 MNHEY, CDR2 SMNVEV (reference sequence). The CDR3 is 14 residues long. J gave up 5 bases and V 4 bases, and 5 bases lay outside the gene matches. CDR3 amino acids: CASSWGTANNEQFF. Here the CDR3 DNA reads TGTGCCAGCAGTTGGGGGACAGCAAACAATGAGCAGTTCTTC.

This chain joins TRBV5-1 and TRBJ2-7, with D possibly matching TRBD2 (6 bases). CDR1 SGHRS and CDR2 YFSETQ come from the germline V gene. CDR3 length: 16 amino acids. V was shortened by 1 base and J by 3 bases, with 17 bases between the two germline ends. The CDR3 bases are TGCGCCAGCAGCTTGTCGGGACCGAGGGACTTCTACGAGCAGTACGTC. Encoded protein: CASSLSGPRDFYEQYV.

This chain links TRBV7-2 with TRBJ2-7; D remains unclear. V lost 1 base and J lost 5, with 9 bases in between. Per the germline V gene, CDR1 is SGHTA and CDR2 is FQGNSA. The CDR3 loop spans 13 amino acids. CDR3 sequence: CASSLGYGNEQYV. DNA of the CDR3: TGTGCCAGCAGCTTAGGATATGGGAACGAGCAGTACGTC.

This chain links TRBV27 with TRBJ2-5; maybe TRBD2 (5 bases). The V gene's germline CDR1 is MNHEY and CDR2 SMNVEV (reference sequence). CDR3 size: 14 residues. Trimming removed 5 bases at V and 5 bases at J, with 15 bases between. The CDR3 protein is CASSGLGRGETQYF. CDR3 sequence (DNA): TGTGCCAGCAGTGGGCTGGGTAGAGGGGAGACCCAGTACTTC.

Worth noting for this clonotype: A much larger clone lies one base from this, so it may be a read error. The CDR3 loop reads CASSLDDLRLPTGNEQFF. CDR3 in DNA: TGTGCCAGCAGTTTAGACGACCTCAGACTCCCAACGGGAAATGAGCAGTTCTTC. The rearrangement links TRBV12-3 or TRBV12-4 to TRBJ2-1; D possibly corresponds to TRBD2 (5 bases). Trimming pared 1 base from V and 7 bases from J, leaving 23 bases between. The CDR3 is 18 amino acids.

The chain has TRBV12-3 or TRBV12-4 and TRBJ2-1, with 7 nucleotides matching TRBD2. CDR3 length equals 17 residues. The V and J ends lost 3 bases and 1 base, in that order; junction bases with no gene match: 9. CDR3 DNA sequence: TGTGCCAGCAGTTTGAGTGGCGGGGGACCTTCCTACAATGAGCAGTTCTTC. Encoded protein: CASSLSGGGPSYNEQFF.

The chain carries TRBV20-1 and TRBJ2-3; D remains ambiguous. V was clipped by 6 bases and J by 2 bases, with 18 bases between them. The CDR3 covers 15 residues. Germline V lookup: CDR1 DFQATT, CDR2 SNEGSKA (reference sequence). The CDR3 protein is CSAPHTNSATDTQYF. The CDR3 DNA is TGCAGTGCACCCCATACCAACTCAGCCACAGATACGCAGTATTTT.

The V and J genes are TRBV27 and TRBJ1-1; unclear D gene. Trimming removed 5 bases from V and 4 bases from J, with 14 bases in between. This CDR3 spans 14 amino acids. The germline V gene encodes CDR1 MNHEY and CDR2 SMNVEV (reference sequence). DNA of the CDR3: TGTGCCAGCAGTCAGCTGGGGTCGAGCACTGAAGCTTTCTTT. It translates to CASSQLGSSTEAFF.

This clonotype has just a few counts. The junction does not match germline at one end; this may be a read error. The V call is TRBV7-6, the J call TRBJ2-2; 10 nucleotides agree with TRBD1. Germline CDR1 SGHVS, CDR2 FNYEAQ. This CDR3 is 16 amino acids long. CDR3 bases: TGTGCTAGCAGCTCGAGCCCGGGACAGGGGATCGGGGAGCTGTTTTTT. Translating it yields CASSSSPGQGIGELFF.

The V call is TRBV5-6, the J call TRBJ2-3; 8 positions match TRBD2. The CDR3 runs 14 residues. V gave up 3 bases and J gave up 1 base; unmatched junction bases: 1. Germline values: CDR1 SGHDT, CDR2 YYEEEE. The CDR3 is CASSSSGRTDTQYF. The CDR3 DNA sequence: TGTGCCAGCAGCTCTAGCGGGCGCACAGATACGCAGTATTTT.

This clonotype was seen more than once but under ten times. V usage is TRBV6-5 and J usage is TRBJ1-6; 8 nucleotides line up with TRBD1. Losses at the gene ends were 0 bases for V and 5 bases for J; bases not matched to a gene: 12. CDR3 length equals 19 residues. Per the germline V gene, CDR1 is MNHEY and CDR2 is SVGAGI. The CDR3 nucleotides are TGTGCCAGCAGTTACTCTCTCCCACGACAGGGGTGGGATAATTCACCCCTCCACTTT. Translated: CASSYSLPRQGWDNSPLHF.

The rearrangement joins TRBV6-6 to TRBJ2-1; 8 bases align to TRBD1. The germline V gene encodes CDR1 MNHNY and CDR2 SVGAGI (reference sequence). The CDR3 spans 16 residues. J lost 2 bases, V lost 0 bases, and 3 bases had no gene match. CDR3 residues: CASSYSRGRTYNEQFF. The CDR3 DNA sequence: TGTGCCAGCAGTTACTCCAGGGGGCGCACCTACAATGAGCAGTTCTTC.

The rearrangement links TRBV20-1 to TRBJ2-7; D uncertain. This CDR3 comprises 13 residues. The V gene's germline CDR1 is DFQATT and CDR2 SNEGSKA (reference sequence). Trimming took off 5 bases at V and 2 bases at J, with 13 bases between the two ends. CDR3 sequence reads: CSAPAENTYEQYF. DNA of the CDR3: TGCAGTGCTCCGGCAGAGAACACCTACGAGCAGTACTTC.

The sample holds many counts of this clonotype. The rearrangement uses TRBV12-3 or TRBV12-4 and TRBJ2-6; D may be TRBD1 (5 bases). V dropped 7 bases and J dropped 4 bases, with 14 bases sitting between them. The CDR3 covers 15 residues. The CDR3 protein is CASNLTVSGANVLTF. The CDR3 bases are TGTGCCAGCAACCTGACAGTGTCCGGGGCCAACGTCCTGACTTTC.

This clonotype was found a few times. CDR3 nucleotides: TGTGCCAGCAGTGAATATTTCCACTCCGACAGGGGGGGGCATGATTATGGCTACACCTTC. Its protein is CASSEYFHSDRGGHDYGYTF. This chain joins TRBV25-1 and TRBJ1-2; 9 positions agree with TRBD1. The CDR3 has 20 residues. The V gene's germline CDR1 is MGHDK and CDR2 SYGVNS. V trimming: 0 bases; J trimming: 5 bases; junction bases outside the gene matches: 19.

This clonotype was observed once. The chain joins TRBV9 to TRBJ1-1; a weak D match, TRBD1 (6 bases). The CDR3 runs to 15 residues. V gave up 0 bases and J gave up 4 bases, with 13 bases separating them. From germline, CDR1 is SGDLS and CDR2 YYNGEE. The CDR3 coding sequence is TGTGCCAGCAGCGTAGTTCCGGGGGCGGCCACTGAAGCTTTCTTT. Translated, it gives CASSVVPGAATEAFF.

The V call is TRBV10-3, the J call TRBJ1-2; TRBD1 agrees at 8 bases. CDR3 length equals 15 residues. Per germline, CDR1 ENHRY and CDR2 SYGVKD. Unmatched junction bases numbered 6, after V lost 3 bases and J lost 3 bases. The CDR3 sequence: CAISDRDRTDYGYTF. The CDR3 DNA reads as TGTGCCATCAGTGATCGGGACAGGACTGACTATGGCTACACCTTC.

This clonotype has only a few counts. The chain is built from TRBV12-3 or TRBV12-4 and TRBJ1-2, with D maybe TRBD1 (5 bases). This CDR3 comprises 14 residues. V was trimmed by 2 bases and J by 4 bases, leaving 11 bases between them. CDR3 nucleotide sequence: TGTGCCAGCAGTTTAACGCAGGGAGGCTATGGCTACACCTTC. This gives the protein CASSLTQGGYGYTF.